These T cell receptor beta chains were read from a single sample in a study of CD4 T cells in relation to SARS-CoV-2 and coronaviruses. Assay used: immunoSEQ multiplex PCR; TCRdb lists only in-frame clones, some missing. The sample has tens of thousands of clones, just over 90% seen once. The sequenced sample was naive CD4+ T cells from PBMCs. The receptors shown here come from a human donor in good health. The conserved cysteine and the conserved F or W are not part of the CDR3 here. A D gene is named only where the DNA matches it firmly.

>TRBV28|TRBD1|TRBJ1-2
ASAPGQEYGYT
>TRBV6-2/TRBV6-3|TRBD1|TRBJ2-5
ASSGPGQGAETQY
>TRBV21-1|.|TRBJ1-2
ASTRRWGPAANYGYT
>TRBV6-2/TRBV6-3|TRBD1|TRBJ1-5
ASSYTPGGLSNQPQH
>TRBV14|.|TRBJ2-7
ASSRADAYEQY
>TRBV7-3|.|TRBJ2-5
ASSLGRESETQY
>TRBV7-3|.|TRBJ1-1
ASSSYMNTEAF
>TRBV18|TRBD1|TRBJ1-2
ASSAVTSPTGNYGYT
>TRBV7-3|TRBD1|TRBJ1-2
ASSLRQGLGYT
>TRBV2|.|TRBJ1-2
ASSDAPPSGYT
>TRBV21-1|.|TRBJ1-5
ASSTADSSNQPQH
>TRBV11-3|TRBD2|TRBJ2-3
ASSQLSGGLTDTQY
>TRBV18|TRBD1|TRBJ1-1
ASSPKGQGDSLGNTEAF
>TRBV19|.|TRBJ2-7
ASSTPGRSSYEQY
>TRBV19|TRBD2|TRBJ2-2
ASSPPGLAAGELF
>TRBV5-1|.|TRBJ2-1
ASSLAPGHKPYRANEQF
>TRBV6-1|.|TRBJ1-6
ASSGSGGKSSYNSPLH
>TRBV5-1|.|TRBJ2-1
ASSLGGASSYNEQF
>TRBV3-1/TRBV3-2|.|TRBJ2-1
ASSPAGGGTYNEQF
>TRBV29-1|TRBD2|TRBJ2-5
SVTGLAGGIQETQY
>TRBV12-3/TRBV12-4|.|TRBJ1-2
ASSFTAYGYT
>TRBV19|.|TRBJ2-5
ASSTSLADETQY
>TRBV7-9|TRBD1|TRBJ2-7
ASSWRTGAPYEQY
>TRBV28|TRBD2|TRBJ2-5
ASSLWGTSGRTQETQY
>TRBV7-7|TRBD1|TRBJ2-5
ASSSGTGGLETQY
>TRBV3-1/TRBV3-2|TRBD1|TRBJ1-6
ASSHGGQGQNSPLH
>TRBV10-3|.|TRBJ1-6
ASWGSNSPLH
>TRBV2|.|TRBJ2-3
ASSRDMSTDTQY
>TRBV28|.|TRBJ2-2
ASRTLAAPTGELF
>TRBV12-2|.|TRBJ1-2
ASRLAILQADSNYGYT
>TRBV7-9|.|TRBJ2-3
ASSPWTDTQY
>TRBV7-9|.|TRBJ2-3
ASSPLTSTDTQY
>TRBV6-5|.|TRBJ1-1
ASSRTLAGEGEAF
>TRBV29-1|.|TRBJ2-7
SVRVTMRQY
>TRBV7-2|TRBD2|TRBJ2-3
ASSPPGTSGGGPQGTQY
>TRBV7-3|.|TRBJ2-7
ASSEDGGSSYEQY
>TRBV11-2|TRBD2|TRBJ2-7
ASSFFLLAGGYEQY
>TRBV6-4|.|TRBJ1-1
ASGRIVSEAF
>TRBV5-1|TRBD2|TRBJ2-7
ASSSNHLGTIYEQY
>TRBV7-3|.|TRBJ2-3
ATSRGSTDTQY
>TRBV6-2/TRBV6-3|.|TRBJ1-6
ASSYPGAGTPLH
>TRBV5-4|TRBD2|TRBJ2-3
ASSPPGLALVVADTQY
>TRBV5-8|.|TRBJ1-1
ASSLFRLGNTEAF
>TRBV5-1|TRBD1|TRBJ2-7
ASSLVGGQGYEQY
>TRBV28|.|TRBJ2-1
ASSAYRGDYNKQF
>TRBV5-4|TRBD1|TRBJ1-1
ASSINTQGRDTEAF
>TRBV27|.|TRBJ1-1
ASSLLTPNTEAF
>TRBV6-4|.|TRBJ2-2
ASSDRATDAGELF
>TRBV7-2|TRBD2|TRBJ2-3
ASSSRLAGGQTDTQY
>TRBV4-1|.|TRBJ2-7
ASSRTGTISYEQY
>TRBV28|TRBD2|TRBJ2-3
ASSPAAGSGRTGTDTQY